This T cell receptor (beta chain) was sequenced in a study of T cell changes during pregnancy in multiple sclerosis. V lost 3 bases, J lost 3 bases, and 6 bases lay in between. Germline values: CDR1 LNHDA, CDR2 SQIVND (reference sequence). The CDR3 loop spans 14 amino acids. Sequenced by immunoSEQ multiplex PCR; TCRdb stores in-frame clones only, minus some. The sample carries tens of thousands of clones, roughly 90% recorded once. The TCR was taken from a female donor with multiple sclerosis, enrolled in a pregnancy study. The material was CD4+ T cells from peripheral blood mononuclear cells, obtained after pregnancy. The V gene is TRBV19, the J gene TRBJ2-6, with unresolved D. CDR3 DNA sequence: TGTGCCAGTAGTATCAGTTATGGGGCCAACGTCCTGACTTTC. This encodes CASSISYGANVLTF.